The 7 T cell receptor beta chains reported below all come from one sample, sequenced in a study of CD8+CD57+ T cells in acquired aplastic anemia. Selection for sequencing was limited to patients who had shown CD8+CD57+ cell expansion by flow cytometry. CDR3 and TCR beta VDJ profiling relied on a genomic DNA template. MiXCR was run by TCRdb on the reads, yielding one entry per CDR3 protein. The sample includes fewer than 300,000 distinct CDR3 sequences, roughly 82% of them seen just once. What was sequenced was sorted CD4+, CD8+, or CD8+CD57+ T cells (not recorded which) from PBMCs. The receptor source for this set is a human donor with aplastic anemia.

The V and J genes are TRBV29-1 and TRBJ2-5; 11 bases line up with TRBD2. This CDR3 contains 15 residues. Germline V gene lookup returns CDR1 SQVTM and CDR2 ANQGSEA. Trimming removed 6 bases from V and 0 bases from J; junction bases left unmatched: 6. CDR3 sequence reads: CSVLRLAGHQETQYF. In DNA form, the CDR3 reads TGCAGCGTCCTTCGACTAGCGGGGCACCAAGAGACCCAGTACTTC.

Details on this clonotype: Given the absence of the conserved phenylalanine or tryptophan at the CDR3 end, a read error is likely. No DNA is shown, since the ends of the CDR3 on it are uncertain; the CDR3 is the one TCRdb lists. The chain carries TRBV7-2 and TRBJ2-3; whether TRBD1, the table's D call, matches the DNA was not checked. The CDR3 is 13 amino acids long, termini counted. CDR1 is SGHTA, CDR2 FQGNSA, per germline. The CDR3 loop reads CASGGGDRHTLYL.

This clonotype has a single count. V is TRBV7-8 and J is TRBJ1-2, with D tentatively TRBD1 (6 bases). Germline V gene lookup returns CDR1 SGHVS and CDR2 FQNEAQ. The CDR3 is 16 residues long. V was pared by 3 bases and J by 7 bases, with 21 bases between. DNA for the CDR3: TGTGCCAGCAGCTTCGCGGGGGCAGACAGATTGCTTGGCTACACCTTC. This sequence encodes CASSFAGADRLLGYTF.

V and J are TRBV19 and TRBJ1-1, with D tentatively TRBD1 (6 bases). Germline CDR1 is LNHDA and CDR2 is SQIVND (reference sequence). The V gene lost 9 bases and the J gene lost 1 base, with 18 bases spanning the gap. The CDR3 runs to 15 residues. The DNA for the CDR3 is TGTGCCAGCAGCATAGCTATGACAGGGAACACTGAAGCTTTCTTT. Translation gives CASSIAMTGNTEAFF. The variable domain in full, with the rest retrieved from reference TRBV19 and TRBJ1-1, is DGGITQSPKYLFRKEGQNVTLSCEQNLNHDAMYWYRQDPGQGLRLIYYSQIVNDFQKGDIAEGYSVSREKKESFPLTVTSAQKNPTAFYLCASSIAMTGNTEAFFGQGTRLTVV.

To note about this clonotype: As the CDR3 is not closed by the conserved phenylalanine or tryptophan, this likely results from a read error. J is TRBJ1-2 and V is TRBV7-8, with a possible D match to TRBD1 (5 bases). The germline V gene has CDR1 SGHVS and CDR2 FQNEAQ. The CDR3 is made up of 13 amino acids. V lost 5 bases to trimming and J lost 7 bases, with 14 bases between them. The CDR3 here is CASSQGVGGGYTS. The CDR3 region has the DNA TGTGCCAGCAGCCAAGGGGTAGGTGGTGGCTACACCTCC.

This clonotype has only a few counts. The genes are TRBV7-8 and TRBJ1-1, with 7 bases aligning to TRBD1. Trimming cost V 3 bases and J 11 bases; bases outside gene matches: 15. The CDR3 length is 15 residues. CDR1 is SGHVS, CDR2 FQNEAQ, per germline. Here the CDR3 DNA reads TGTGCCAGCAGCTTTGATCTGACAGGGACCGCTGTTGCTTTCTTT. This encodes CASSFDLTGTAVAFF.

Note on this clonotype: One end of the junction does not line up with germline, which may come from a read error. J is TRBJ2-3 and V is TRBV7-8, with unresolved D. This CDR3 is built from 12 residues. Germline lookup yields CDR1 SGHVS and CDR2 FQNEAQ. DNA of the CDR3: TGTGCCAGCAGCTTAGGGTCAGGTACCGATAAGTTT. Its protein is CASSLGSGTDKF.